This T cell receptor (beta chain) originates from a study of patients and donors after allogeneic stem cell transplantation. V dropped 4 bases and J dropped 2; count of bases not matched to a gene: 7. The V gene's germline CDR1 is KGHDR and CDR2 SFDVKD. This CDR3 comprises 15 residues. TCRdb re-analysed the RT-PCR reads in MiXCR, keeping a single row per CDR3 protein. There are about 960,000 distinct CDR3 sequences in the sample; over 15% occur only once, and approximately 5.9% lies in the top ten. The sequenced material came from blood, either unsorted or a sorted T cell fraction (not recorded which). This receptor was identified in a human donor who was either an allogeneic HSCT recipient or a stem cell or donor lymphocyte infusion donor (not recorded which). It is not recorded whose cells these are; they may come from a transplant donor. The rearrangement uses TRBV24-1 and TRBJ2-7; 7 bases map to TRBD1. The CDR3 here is CATSDPRDSPYEQYF. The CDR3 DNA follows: TGTGCCACCAGTGACCCCAGGGACAGCCCCTACGAGCAGTACTTC.